The 21 T cell receptor beta chains below come from one sample, sequenced in a study of T cells in Graves' hyperthyroidism and ophthalmopathy. Authors of the study amplified TCR beta CDR3 regions from RNA transcripts. Using the HTBI primer set, a first-round RT-PCR was run on the TCR CDR3. A single record per CDR3 protein comes from TCRdb applying MiXCR to the multiplex PCR reads. Among 400,000 to 550,000 distinct CDR3 sequences, approximately 15% were seen once, and the ten largest hold roughly 17%. The sample taken for sequencing was blood. All receptors come from a woman under 30 with Graves' hyperthyroidism.

In its sample, this clonotype was seen many times. The V and J genes are TRBV30 and TRBJ2-1, with D unclear. From germline, CDR1 is GTSNPN and CDR2 SVGIG (reference sequence). Deletions cut 3 bases from V and 9 bases from J, with 18 bases between. CDR3 length: 14 residues. CDR3 bases: TGTGCCTGGAGACAATCTTATCGTTTCGGTGAGCAGTTCTTC. It encodes CAWRQSYRFGEQFF.

The sample holds many counts of this clonotype. The chain has TRBV11-3 and TRBJ2-3, with D hard to call. Germline CDR1 reads SGHNT; CDR2 reads YENEEA. The CDR3 covers 13 residues. V was cut by 7 bases and J by 0 bases, with 8 bases left in between. CDR3 sequence: CASMFGSTDTQYF. The CDR3 DNA sequence: TGTGCCAGCATGTTTGGGAGCACAGATACGCAGTATTTT.

This clonotype was picked up many times. The gene calls are TRBV27 and TRBJ2-1, with 7 bases fitting TRBD2. The V and J ends lost 3 bases and 15 bases, in that order; junction bases with no gene match: 11. The CDR3 spans 13 residues. Germline lookup yields CDR1 MNHEY and CDR2 SMNVEV (reference sequence). CDR3 in DNA: TGTGCCAGCAGTTTGGGTAGCGGGCCAGAACGGTTCTTC. Amino acid sequence: CASSLGSGPERFF.

This CDR3 is CASSPLGLYTDTQYF. The CDR3 DNA is TGTGCCAGCAGCCCCCTGGGCTTGTACACAGATACGCAGTATTTT. The V and J genes are TRBV6-1 and TRBJ2-3; D is uncertain. This CDR3 is 15 amino acids long. V lost 6 bases, J lost 2 bases, and 15 bases lay in between. The germline V gene has CDR1 MNHNS and CDR2 SASEGT.

The chain recombines TRBV9 with TRBJ2-3, with 12 bases fitting TRBD2. CDR1 is SGDLS and CDR2 is YYNGEE in the germline V gene. CDR3 size: 15 residues. V lost 6 bases to trimming and J lost 6 bases; unmatched junction nucleotides: 8. The CDR3 loop is CASNGTSGPGDTQYF. Written as DNA, the CDR3 is TGTGCCAGCAACGGGACTAGCGGGCCTGGGGATACGCAGTATTTT.

This clonotype was counted at least ten times. The chain combines TRBV27 with TRBJ1-2; TRBD1 is a possible D gene (6 bases). Germline values: CDR1 MNHEY, CDR2 SMNVEV (reference sequence). CDR3 length equals 12 residues. V lost 8 bases to trimming and J lost 8 bases, with 15 bases between them. The CDR3: CASRWGAEGYTF. The DNA of the CDR3 is TGTGCCAGCCGGTGGGGGGCAGAAGGCTACACCTTC.

This clonotype was seen many times. The J gene is TRBJ2-1, the V gene TRBV9, with TRBD2 identical over 12 bases. The germline gives CDR1 SGDLS, CDR2 YYNGEE. The CDR3 sequence is 15 residues long. Unmatched junction bases numbered 5, after V lost 3 bases and J lost 7 bases. CDR3 loop: CASSDGLAGTNEQFF. CDR3 coding DNA: TGTGCCAGCAGCGACGGACTAGCGGGAACTAATGAGCAGTTCTTC. The whole variable domain, remainder taken from reference TRBV9 and TRBJ2-1, is DSGVTQTPKHLITATGQRVTLRCSPRSGDLSVYWYQQSLDQGLQFLIQYYNGEERAKGNILERFSAQQFPDLHSELNLSSLELGDSALYFCASSDGLAGTNEQFFGPGTRLTVL.

The gene calls are TRBV4-1 and TRBJ1-5; D ambiguous. The CDR3 extends over 15 amino acids. Between the trimmed V and J ends, which lost 0 bases and 2 bases, there was a span of 8 bases. The germline CDR1 and CDR2 sequences are MGHRA and YSYEKL. The CDR3 is CASSQDDWGNQPQHF. In nucleotides, the CDR3 is TGCGCCAGCAGCCAAGACGATTGGGGCAATCAGCCCCAGCATTTT.

In this sample, this clonotype turned up many times. This chain joins TRBV20-1 and TRBJ2-5, with D perhaps given as TRBD1 or TRBD2 (5 bases each). Trimming left V 6 bases short and J 2 bases short, with 16 bases between. Germline loops: CDR1 DFQATT, CDR2 SNEGSKA (reference sequence). This CDR3 contains 14 residues. The CDR3 spells CSAQPGSPQETQYF. DNA of the CDR3: TGCAGTGCCCAGCCAGGGAGCCCGCAAGAGACCCAGTACTTC.

The V call is TRBV11-2, the J call TRBJ2-5, with 8 bases aligning to TRBD2. Germline V CDR1 and CDR2: SGHAT, FQNNGV. V shed 5 bases and J 14 bases; nucleotides not matched to a gene: 19. This CDR3 has 15 amino acids. The CDR3 nucleotides are TGTGCCAGCAGCCCTCCGACTAGCGCGAGTCTATTCCACTACTTC. Protein product: CASSPPTSASLFHYF.

This clonotype was seen ten or more times. The V call is TRBV12-5, the J call TRBJ2-2; D call uncertain. The CDR3 consists of 11 residues. Between the trimmed V and J ends, which lost 8 bases and 5 bases, there was a span of 6 bases. The V gene's germline CDR1 is LGHNT and CDR2 FRNRAP. The CDR3 DNA reads as TGTGCTAGTACCCAAACCGGGGAGCTGTTTTTT. It translates to CASTQTGELFF.

This clonotype was observed a handful of times. The J gene is TRBJ2-7, the V gene TRBV3-1; 7 nucleotides agree with TRBD2. The V segment lost 1 base and the J segment 9 bases; nucleotides outside the gene matches: 9. Germline values: CDR1 LGHDT, CDR2 YNNKEL (reference sequence). There are 14 residues in the CDR3. CDR3 in amino acids: CASSQVSGRAGQYF. The CDR3 DNA sequence: TGTGCCAGCAGCCAAGTAAGTGGGAGGGCAGGGCAGTACTTC.

In this sample, this clonotype turned up many times. The chain combines TRBV29-1 with TRBJ2-2, with D possibly TRBD2 on 5 matching bases. Germline V gives CDR1 SQVTM, CDR2 ANQGSEA. The CDR3 spans 15 residues. Trimming left V 4 bases short and J 6 bases short, with 18 bases between. CDR3 nucleotides: TGCAGCGTTGGACCGAGGGCTAGTACCGCCGGGGAGCTGTTTTTT. Its translation is CSVGPRASTAGELFF.

The chain carries TRBV4-1 and TRBJ2-3, with 8 bases identical to TRBD2. CDR1 is MGHRA and CDR2 is YSYEKL in the germline V gene. CDR3 length equals 15 residues. J lost 2 bases, V lost 7 bases, and 8 bases had no gene match. The CDR3 coding sequence is TGCGCCAGCAACGGGGAGCGGGGGATCACAGATACGCAGTATTTT. It encodes CASNGERGITDTQYF.

The chain is built from TRBV7-9 and TRBJ1-2, with 8 positions matching TRBD1. The CDR3 covers 16 residues. Germline CDR1 and CDR2: SEHNR and FQNEAQ (reference sequence). The V and J ends lost 0 bases and 4 bases, in that order; junction bases with no gene match: 7. The CDR3 here is CASSLAGQGQFYGYTF. DNA of the CDR3: TGTGCCAGCAGCTTAGCTGGACAGGGTCAATTCTATGGCTACACCTTC.

This clonotype was counted ten times or more. The rearrangement links TRBV7-9 to TRBJ2-7; 11 positions agree with TRBD1. The CDR3 is made up of 16 amino acids. Trimming at V came to 4 bases and at J to 7 bases, leaving 12 bases not matched to a gene. Germline CDR1 SEHNR, CDR2 FQNEAQ (reference sequence). The CDR3 DNA reads as TGTGCCAGCAGCTCCTTAGTGGGACAGGGGGAACGGGAGCAGTACGTC. It encodes CASSSLVGQGEREQYV.

There are a few counts of this clonotype. CDR3 nucleotides: TGTGCCAGTAGTAAGGCCACAGGGATTGAGCAGTTCTTC. This translates into CASSKATGIEQFF. The chain combines TRBV19 with TRBJ2-1; a possible D gene is TRBD1 (6 bases). From germline, CDR1 is LNHDA and CDR2 SQIVND (reference sequence). The CDR3 covers 13 residues. The V end lost 4 bases, the J end lost 9 bases, and 13 bases lay between the germline ends.

This clonotype was observed at least ten times. The rearrangement links TRBV12-3 or TRBV12-4 to TRBJ2-1, with D possibly being TRBD1 (5 bases). The CDR3 spans 13 residues. V lost 7 bases, J lost 4 bases, and 11 bases lay in between. The CDR3 DNA follows: TGTGCCAGCAAACCGCAGGGATACAATGAGCAGTTCTTC. This sequence encodes CASKPQGYNEQFF.

This clonotype was detected many times. The genes are TRBV7-6 and TRBJ2-5; D tentatively fits TRBD1 or TRBD2 (5 bases each). Germline loops: CDR1 SGHVS, CDR2 FNYEAQ. The length of the CDR3 is 16 residues. Trimming took 5 bases from V and 2 from J, leaving 18 bases between them. The CDR3 reads CASSLGDGALQETQYF. Here the CDR3 DNA reads TGTGCCAGCAGCCTGGGGGATGGAGCGCTTCAAGAGACCCAGTACTTC.

This clonotype was observed many times. V and J are TRBV25-1 and TRBJ1-2; the D gene is possibly TRBD1 (6 bases). The CDR3 length is 15 residues. V dropped 2 bases and J dropped 3 bases, with 13 bases sitting between them. Per germline, CDR1 MGHDK and CDR2 SYGVNS. CDR3 DNA: TGTGCCAGCAGTGAAGGAATAGGGGGGGACTATGGCTACACCTTC. Its protein product is CASSEGIGGDYGYTF.

The V gene is TRBV19, the J gene TRBJ2-1, with 9 bases fitting TRBD2. With 3 bases clipped from V and 3 bases from J, the junction kept 6 bases outside the gene matches. The CDR3 spans 16 residues. In germline, CDR1 is LNHDA, CDR2 SQIVND (reference sequence). The CDR3 region has the DNA TGTGCCAGTAGTATCCCGGGGCGGGAGGGCTACAATGAGCAGTTCTTC. This sequence encodes CASSIPGREGYNEQFF.